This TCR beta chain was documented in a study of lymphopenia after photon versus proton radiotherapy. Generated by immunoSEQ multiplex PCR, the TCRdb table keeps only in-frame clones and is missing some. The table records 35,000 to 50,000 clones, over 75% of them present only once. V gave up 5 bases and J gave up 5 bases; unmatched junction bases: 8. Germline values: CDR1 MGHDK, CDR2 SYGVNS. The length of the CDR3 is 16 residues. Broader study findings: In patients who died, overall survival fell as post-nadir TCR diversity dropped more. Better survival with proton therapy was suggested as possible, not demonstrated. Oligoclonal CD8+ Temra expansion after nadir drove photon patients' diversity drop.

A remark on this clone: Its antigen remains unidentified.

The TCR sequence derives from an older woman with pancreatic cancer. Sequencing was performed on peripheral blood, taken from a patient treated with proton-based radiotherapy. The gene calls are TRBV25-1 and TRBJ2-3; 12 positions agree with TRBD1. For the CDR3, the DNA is TGTGCCAGCAGTCGGACCGGGACAGGGGGCAGAGATACGCAGTATTTT. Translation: CASSRTGTGGRDTQYF.